This is a list of T cell receptor beta chains from one sample in a study of CD8 T cells in Susac syndrome. TCRdb analysed the immunoSEQ multiplex PCR reads with MiXCR anew, one entry per CDR3 protein. Among 110,000 or so distinct CDR3 sequences listed, roughly 95% were seen once. The source material was CD4+ T cells from PBMCs. All receptors come from a human donor in good health. Both conserved end residues are part of each CDR3. Fields, in order: D gene, J gene, clone size, V gene, CDR3 DNA, CDR3 protein. D genes are given only for firm matches. Clone size is stated in some rows and not others, as once, few, many or a class when expanded.

. TRBJ1-2 . TRBV29-1 TGCAGCGTTGATCTACTCTTCAAAGGCTACACCTTC CSVDLLFKGYTF
. TRBJ2-3 . TRBV7-9 TGTGCCAGCAGCACCCGCGGGGGCACAGATACGCAGTATTTT CASSTRGGTDTQYF
. TRBJ2-7 . TRBV9 TGTGCCTCCTCCCCGGGTGGGGGGGCGCAGTACTTC CASSPGGGAQYF
TRBD1 TRBJ1-1 . TRBV7-9 TGTGCCAGCAGGAGGGACAGGGCGAACACTGAAGCTTTCTTT CASRRDRANTEAFF
TRBD1 TRBJ2-7 . TRBV7-2 TGTGCCAGCAGCTTAGCGCAGGGACAGGGGGCTGTGGAGCAGTACTTC CASSLAQGQGAVEQYF
. TRBJ2-1 . TRBV5-1 TGCGCCAGCAGCTTGGGGGGTGCCATAAATGAGCAGTTCTTC CASSLGGAINEQFF
TRBD2 TRBJ2-7 . TRBV25-1 TGTGCCAGCAGTGAAAAAGGGACTAGCGGGCAATACGAGCAGTACTTC CASSEKGTSGQYEQYF
. TRBJ1-3 . TRBV3-1 TGTGCCAGCAGCCAAGACCACCTCTCTGGAAACACCATATATTTT CASSQDHLSGNTIYF
. TRBJ2-7 . TRBV4-1 TGCGCCAGCAGCCAAGGTGGAGGGGTAGCCTACGAGCAGTACTTC CASSQGGGVAYEQYF
. TRBJ1-1 . TRBV29-1 TGCAGGGGGAGCAGGGGTTCCGCTGAAGCTTTCTTT CRGSRGSAEAFF
TRBD2 TRBJ2-3 . TRBV15 TGTGCCACCAGCGGACCGGGACTAGCGGTCTACACAGATACGCAGTATTTT CATSGPGLAVYTDTQYF
. TRBJ2-7 . TRBV20-1 TGCAGTGCTAGGGTTCCACTAGGAGGCGAGCAGTACTTC CSARVPLGGEQYF
TRBD2 TRBJ2-7 once TRBV7-2 TGTGCCAGCAGCTACGCTCGGACTAGCGCCTACGAGCAGTACTTC CASSYARTSAYEQYF
. TRBJ2-1 . TRBV3-1 TGTGCCAGCAGCCAAGGGCAAGTGGCCTACAATGAGCAGTTCTTC CASSQGQVAYNEQFF
. TRBJ2-1 . TRBV12-3/TRBV12-4 TGTGCCAGCAGGGGGGTAGGGGGCTACAATGAGCAGTTCTTC CASRGVGGYNEQFF
. TRBJ1-5 . TRBV19 TGTGCCAGTAGTAACCACCCGCGGGGAGGGGGTCAGCCCCAGCATTTT CASSNHPRGGGQPQHF
. TRBJ2-3 . TRBV5-1 TGCGCCAGCAGGGCCGACAGTTCCTCAGATACGCAGTATTTT CASRADSSSDTQYF
. TRBJ1-1 . TRBV19 TGTGCCAGTACCCCGACCTTGAACACTGAAGCTTTCTTT CASTPTLNTEAFF
. TRBJ2-5 . TRBV14 TGTGCCAGCAGCCAGGCCGGCAAGGGGACCCAGTACTTC CASSQAGKGTQYF
. TRBJ2-3 . TRBV28 TGTGCCAGCAGCCGCAAGGGCTACACAGATACGCAGTATTTT CASSRKGYTDTQYF
. TRBJ1-5 . TRBV20-1 TGCAGTGCTACCAACGGTGCGCCCCAGCATTTT CSATNGAPQHF
. TRBJ2-7 once TRBV5-5 TGTGCCAGCAGTCGGGACACTGCCTTCTACGAGCAGTACTTC CASSRDTAFYEQYF
. TRBJ2-7 few TRBV13 TGTGCCAGCAGCCAAACGACACCCATCTCCTACGAGCAGTACTTC CASSQTTPISYEQYF
. TRBJ1-2 . TRBV23-1 TGCGCCAGCAGTCAATCATGGTTCTATGGCTACACCTTC CASSQSWFYGYTF
. TRBJ1-6 . TRBV28 TGTGCCAGCAGTCGGGACTCATACGCGGGCAATTCACCCCTCCACTTT CASSRDSYAGNSPLHF
TRBD1 TRBJ2-1 . TRBV2 TGTGCCAGCAGACTAGGACAGGGCCAGAATGAGCAGTTCTTC CASRLGQGQNEQFF
TRBD1 TRBJ1-4 . TRBV6-1 TGTGCCAGCAGTGGACAGGGGGCGTCGCATGAAAAACTGTTTTTT CASSGQGASHEKLFF
. TRBJ2-3 . TRBV29-1 TGCAGCGTTGGAGGGAGGGGGAGCACAGATACGCAGTATTTT CSVGGRGSTDTQYF
TRBD1 TRBJ2-5 . TRBV19 TGTGCCAGTAGCTCGATGACAGGGCCCTCCCAGTACTTC CASSSMTGPSQYF
. TRBJ1-6 . TRBV28 TGTGCCAGCAGTTTATTAGATCCCTCACCCCTCCACTTT CASSLLDPSPLHF
TRBD1 TRBJ2-5 . TRBV5-1 TGCGCCAGCAGCTCTCAGGGGGCGTTTGGAGAGACCCAGTACTTC CASSSQGAFGETQYF
TRBD2 TRBJ2-7 . TRBV3-1 TGTGCCAGCAGCCAGCTAGCGGCCTACGAGCAGTACTTC CASSQLAAYEQYF
. TRBJ2-2 . TRBV4-1 TGCGCCAGCAGCCCGTTTTCTGAGGTTACCGGGGAGCTGTTTTTT CASSPFSEVTGELFF
TRBD1 TRBJ1-2 . TRBV2 TGTGCCAGCGGCCATACTTGGACAGGGACCGAGGGCTACACCTTC CASGHTWTGTEGYTF
. TRBJ1-2 . TRBV7-3 TGTGCCAGCAGCTTGAAACCCGGCGATGGCTACACCTTC CASSLKPGDGYTF
. TRBJ1-3 . TRBV14 TGTGCCAGCAGCCAAATAGGGATAGCTGGAAACACCATATATTTT CASSQIGIAGNTIYF
TRBD1 TRBJ1-1 once TRBV18 TGTGCCAGCTCACAAGGGGGCGCGAACACTGAAGCTTTCTTT CASSQGGANTEAFF
. TRBJ2-5 . TRBV6-6 TGTGCCAGCAGCCCATCAGGGGAAGAGACCCAGTACTTC CASSPSGEETQYF
TRBD1 TRBJ1-5 . TRBV18 TGTGCCAGCTCACAGACAGGGGACAATCAGCCCCAGCATTTT CASSQTGDNQPQHF
. TRBJ1-1 . TRBV4-1 TGCGCCAGCAGCGACGCAATTCGTACGGGTAAACGGACTGAAGCTTTCTTT CASSDAIRTGKRTEAFF
. TRBJ2-1 . TRBV29-1 TGCAGCGTTGAATCCCACAATGAGCAGTTCTTC CSVESHNEQFF
TRBD1 TRBJ2-1 . TRBV7-9 TGTGCCAGCAGCGGAGACAGGGGATCCTACAATGAGCAGTTCTTC CASSGDRGSYNEQFF
. TRBJ1-5 once TRBV30 TGTGCCTGGAGTGGTGGGGGTAGCAATCAGCCCCAGCATTTT CAWSGGGSNQPQHF
. TRBJ2-4 . TRBV15 TGTGCCACCAGCAGTACCGGAGGCCCTGGGAACGTGGACATTCAGTACTTC CATSSTGGPGNVDIQYF
TRBD1 TRBJ1-1 once TRBV4-2 TGTGCCAGCAGCACACGCCTGGGACAGGGGGGGACTGAAGCTTTCTTT CASSTRLGQGGTEAFF
. TRBJ1-5 few TRBV3-1 TGTGCCAGCTCACTAGGGAACAATCAGCCCCAGCATTTT CASSLGNNQPQHF
. TRBJ2-2 . TRBV9 TGTGCCAGCAGCGTAGGGGTTTCTGGCGGGGAGCTGTTTTTT CASSVGVSGGELFF
. TRBJ2-5 . TRBV29-1 TGCAGCGTTGAAGCGAGGGAGGAGACCCAGTACTTC CSVEAREETQYF
TRBD1 TRBJ2-5 . TRBV27 TGTGCCAGCAGCCTGGTTGGGACAGGGAAGGAGACCCAGTACTTC CASSLVGTGKETQYF
TRBD1 TRBJ2-2 . TRBV6-6 TGTGCCAGCAGTTACAGAGGGGGCCCCGGGGAGCTGTTTTTT CASSYRGGPGELFF
. TRBJ1-1 . TRBV5-6 TGTGCCAGCAGCTTACTTAGCGGACACCGCACTGAAGCTTTCTTT CASSLLSGHRTEAFF
. TRBJ2-7 . TRBV6-5 TGTGCCAGCAGTCGTGCTTACTCCTACGAGCAGTACTTC CASSRAYSYEQYF
. TRBJ2-7 . TRBV29-1 TGCAGCGTTGAGGGACAACAAAGGCGCGAGCAGTACTTC CSVEGQQRREQYF
. TRBJ1-2 . TRBV5-1 TGCGCCAGCAGCTTGGAGTCGGCTGGGACCGGCGGCTACACCTTC CASSLESAGTGGYTF
. TRBJ1-5 . TRBV28 TGTGCCAGCAGTTATCGGGGGTTAGAGAAGTCCCAGCATTTT CASSYRGLEKSQHF
. TRBJ2-2 . TRBV19 TGTGCCAGTAGTATCAGTGTGATAGCCGGGGAGCTGTTTTTT CASSISVIAGELFF